These 20 T cell receptor beta chains were sequenced from one sample in a study of T-cell memory formation after mild COVID-19. Using its own MiXCR run on the 5' RACE reads, TCRdb lists one record per CDR3 protein. The data hold roughly 250,000 distinct CDR3 sequences, with roughly a sixth observed a single time. The sequenced sample was PBMCs or a T cell subset sorted from them (not recorded which). These receptors all stem from a man aged 18 to 35 who had mild COVID-19 (a few samples of this study predate the infection). Cell type and time point are not known.

V is TRBV4-1 and J is TRBJ2-2; 8 nucleotides match TRBD1. The CDR3 consists of 15 residues. Trimming cost V 4 bases and J 5 bases; bases outside gene matches: 6. Germline V gene data show CDR1 as MGHRA and CDR2 as YSYEKL. The CDR3 DNA sequence: TGCGCCAGCAGCCCCGTCGGGACAGGAACCGGGGAGCTGTTTTTT. Amino acid sequence: CASSPVGTGTGELFF.

This clonotype was seen more than once but under ten times. CDR3 in DNA: TGTGCCAGCTCCCCGGACCGGACCCAGTACTTC. This codes for CASSPDRTQYF. The rearrangement links TRBV18 to TRBJ2-5; D gene unclear. Trimming stripped 6 bases from V and 7 bases from J, with 9 bases between. The CDR3 has 11 residues. Looked up from germline, CDR1 is KGHSH and CDR2 is LQKENI.

This clonotype was seen more than once but under ten times. This chain uses TRBV6-5 with TRBJ2-1, with 8 bases identical to TRBD2. The CDR3 totals 15 residues. V lost 0 bases and J lost 6; bases outside the gene matches: 4. Germline CDR1 MNHEY, CDR2 SVGAGI. The CDR3 nucleotides read TGTGCCAGCAGTTACTCGACTAGCGTTACCAATGAGCAGTTCTTC. Encoded protein: CASSYSTSVTNEQFF.

This clonotype was picked up a small number of times. The chain combines TRBV12-3 or TRBV12-4 with TRBJ2-5; 9 nucleotides match TRBD1. V trimming: 4 bases; J trimming: 6 bases; junction bases outside the gene matches: 3. The CDR3 consists of 13 residues. CDR3 bases: TGTGCCAGCAGTTCCGACAGGGGGAAGACCCAGTACTTC. Amino acids: CASSSDRGKTQYF.

Many counts were recorded for this clonotype. The chain uses TRBV9 and TRBJ1-1; D gene ambiguous. V dropped 3 bases and J dropped 4 bases, with 13 bases sitting between them. Germline V CDR1 and CDR2: SGDLS, YYNGEE. The CDR3 totals 14 residues. The CDR3 protein is CASSETFGGTEAFF. The CDR3 DNA sequence: TGTGCCAGCAGCGAGACCTTTGGTGGCACTGAAGCTTTCTTT.

This clonotype was counted between two and nine times. The chain carries TRBV29-1 and TRBJ2-1; maybe TRBD1 (6 bases). The length of the CDR3 is 12 residues. V was cut by 8 bases and J by 0 bases, with 8 bases left in between. Germline V gene data show CDR1 as SQVTM and CDR2 as ANQGSEA. CDR3 DNA sequence: TGCAGCTACAGGGCCTCCTACAATGAGCAGTTCTTC. Residues: CSYRASYNEQFF.

In its sample, this clonotype was seen a few times. The rearrangement joins TRBV7-3 to TRBJ1-2; 7 bases fit TRBD1. With 3 bases clipped from V and 8 bases from J, the junction kept 6 bases outside the gene matches. Germline lookup yields CDR1 SGHTA and CDR2 FQGTGA. The CDR3 has 13 residues. The CDR3, as DNA: TGTGCCAGCAGCTTGGAGGGGGCTCGCGGCTACACCTTC. This encodes CASSLEGARGYTF.

This clonotype appeared a few times. The chain recombines TRBV25-1 with TRBJ2-2, with D perhaps given as TRBD1 or TRBD2 (5 bases each). V shed 6 bases and J shed 6 bases, with 11 bases lying between them. The CDR3 spans 13 residues. The germline gives CDR1 MGHDK, CDR2 SYGVNS. DNA of the CDR3: TGTGCCAGCAGCGTAGTGGGGGCCGGGGAGCTGTTTTTT. Its translation is CASSVVGAGELFF. Using reference TRBV25-1 and TRBJ2-2 for the parts outside the CDR3, the full variable domain is EADIYQTPRYLVIGTGKKITLECSQTMGHDKMYWYQQDPGMELHLIHYSYGVNSTEKGDLSSESTVSRIRTEHFPLTLESARPSHTSQYLCASSVVGAGELFFGEGSRLTVL.

The V gene is TRBV5-1, the J gene TRBJ2-1; D is tentatively TRBD1 or TRBD2 (5 bases each). CDR1 and CDR2 (germline): SGHRS, YFSETQ. The CDR3 extends over 13 amino acids. Trimming removed 0 bases from V and 10 bases from J, with 11 bases in between. The CDR3 nucleotides are TGCGCCAGCAGCTTGGCCGAGGGGTACGAGCAGTTCTTC. This encodes CASSLAEGYEQFF.

This clonotype was recorded at least ten times. The V gene is TRBV5-5, the J gene TRBJ2-5; no clear D. The CDR3 runs to 14 residues. Trimming took 0 bases from V and 2 from J, leaving 8 bases between them. CDR1 and CDR2 from the germline V gene are SGHKS and YYEKEE (reference sequence). CDR3: CASSLEVMQETQYF. For the CDR3, the DNA is TGTGCCAGCAGCTTGGAGGTTATGCAAGAGACCCAGTACTTC.

J is TRBJ1-5 and V is TRBV4-3, with TRBD1 matching over 8 bases. Losses at the gene ends were 0 bases for V and 6 bases for J; bases not matched to a gene: 4. CDR1 and CDR2 (germline): LGHNA, YSLEER. The CDR3 runs to 15 residues. DNA for the CDR3: TGCGCCAGCAGCCAAGATGACGGACAGGGTCAGCCCCAGCATTTT. Encoded protein: CASSQDDGQGQPQHF.

This clonotype was recorded a few times. The chain is built from TRBV6-6 and TRBJ1-4; D ambiguous. Per the germline V gene, CDR1 is MNHNY and CDR2 is SVGAGI (reference sequence). The CDR3 spans 12 residues. V was trimmed by 6 bases and J by 9 bases, leaving 11 bases between them. The CDR3 DNA follows: TGTGCCAGCAGCCCGGTCGGGAAAAAACTGTTTTTT. It specifies CASSPVGKKLFF.

In its sample, this clonotype was seen a few times. The rearrangement uses TRBV7-9 and TRBJ2-5; D is ambiguous. CDR3 length equals 14 residues. CDR1 and CDR2 (germline): SEHNR, FQNEAQ (reference sequence). V dropped 1 base and J dropped 5 bases, with 11 bases sitting between them. CDR3 amino acids: CASSLDRVMETQYF. The DNA for the CDR3 is TGTGCCAGCAGCTTAGATCGGGTTATGGAGACCCAGTACTTC.

This clonotype was picked up a small number of times. The chain combines TRBV10-3 with TRBJ1-1, with TRBD1 identical over 8 bases. This CDR3 has 14 residues. CDR1 ENHRY and CDR2 SYGVKD come from the germline V gene. Trimming at V came to 7 bases and at J to 1 base, leaving 5 bases not matched to a gene. CDR3 sequence: CAIKTGTGNTEAFF. In DNA, the CDR3 is TGTGCCATCAAAACCGGGACAGGGAACACTGAAGCTTTCTTT.

The chain combines TRBV5-5 with TRBJ2-7; the match to TRBD1 covers 8 bases. This CDR3 comprises 15 residues. V was clipped by 7 bases and J by 6 bases; unmatched bases: 15. Germline CDR1 reads SGHKS; CDR2 reads YYEKEE (reference sequence). CDR3 DNA sequence: TGTGCCAGCGCGGATGCAAGGACAGGGTTCGGCGAGCAGTACTTC. Its translation: CASADARTGFGEQYF.

The CDR3 here is CASSFGGGNTEAFF. The CDR3 DNA reads as TGTGCCAGCAGTTTCGGAGGGGGGAACACTGAAGCTTTCTTT. This sequence joins TRBV12-3 or TRBV12-4 and TRBJ1-1, with TRBD1 as a possible D gene (6 bases). Trimming took off 3 bases at V and 1 base at J, with 9 bases between the two ends. CDR3 size: 14 residues.

This clonotype has more than one count but fewer than ten. The chain combines TRBV6-4 with TRBJ2-3; D is possibly TRBD1 (5 bases). There are 13 residues in the CDR3. From germline, CDR1 is MRHNA and CDR2 SNTAGT. The ends were cut back, 10 bases at V and 2 bases at J, with 13 bases in the middle. The CDR3 sequence is CATQDKYTDTQYF. Written as DNA, the CDR3 is TGTGCCACCCAGGACAAATACACAGATACGCAGTATTTT.

In its sample, this clonotype was seen a few times. This rearrangement joins TRBV7-2 to TRBJ1-5, with D uncertain. The germline V gene encodes CDR1 SGHTA and CDR2 FQGNSA. The V end lost 2 bases, the J end lost 9 bases, and 11 bases lay between the germline ends. This CDR3 region has 13 residues. The CDR3 spells CASSLMGEVPQHF. The CDR3 DNA reads TGTGCCAGCAGCTTAATGGGAGAAGTGCCCCAGCATTTT.

The chain links TRBV7-8 to TRBJ1-2, with TRBD1 as a possible D gene (6 bases). This CDR3 comprises 14 residues. V gave up 3 bases and J gave up 4 bases, with 12 bases separating them. Looked up from germline, CDR1 is SGHVS and CDR2 is FQNEAQ. CDR3 nucleotide sequence: TGTGCCAGCAGCTTTGGGGGGCTCGGCTATGGCTACACCTTC. Protein sequence: CASSFGGLGYGYTF. The whole variable domain, filled in from reference TRBV7-8 and TRBJ1-2, reads GAGVSQSPRYKVAKRGQDVALRCDPISGHVSLFWYQQALGQGPEFLTYFQNEAQLDKSGLPSDRFFAERPEGSVSTLKIQRTQQEDSAVYLCASSFGGLGYGYTFGSGTRLTVV.

In DNA form, the CDR3 reads TGCGCCAGCAATGCGGACAGGAGCGAGCAGTACTTC. Translation gives CASNADRSEQYF. V usage is TRBV10-2 and J usage is TRBJ2-7; TRBD1 aligns across 7 bases. Germline values: CDR1 WSHSY, CDR2 SAAADI. Losses at the gene ends were 7 bases for V and 6 bases for J; bases not matched to a gene: 6. The CDR3 length is 12 residues.